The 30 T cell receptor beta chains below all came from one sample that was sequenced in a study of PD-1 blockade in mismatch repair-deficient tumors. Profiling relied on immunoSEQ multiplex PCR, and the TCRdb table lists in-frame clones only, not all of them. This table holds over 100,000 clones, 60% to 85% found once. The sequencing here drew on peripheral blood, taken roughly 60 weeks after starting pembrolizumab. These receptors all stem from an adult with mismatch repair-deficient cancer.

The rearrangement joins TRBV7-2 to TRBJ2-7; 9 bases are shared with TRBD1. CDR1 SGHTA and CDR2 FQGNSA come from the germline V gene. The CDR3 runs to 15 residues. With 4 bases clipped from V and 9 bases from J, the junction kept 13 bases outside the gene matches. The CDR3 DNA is TGTGCCAGCAGCTCATTGACAGGGGGTCTTACTGTGCAGTACTTC. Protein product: CASSSLTGGLTVQYF.

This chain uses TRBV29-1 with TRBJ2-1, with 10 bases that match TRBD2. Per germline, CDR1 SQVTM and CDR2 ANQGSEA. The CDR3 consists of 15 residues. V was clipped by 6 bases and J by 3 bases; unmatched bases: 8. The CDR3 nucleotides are TGCAGCGTGGCCTCGGGACTAGCGTACTACAATGAGCAGTTCTTC. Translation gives CSVASGLAYYNEQFF.

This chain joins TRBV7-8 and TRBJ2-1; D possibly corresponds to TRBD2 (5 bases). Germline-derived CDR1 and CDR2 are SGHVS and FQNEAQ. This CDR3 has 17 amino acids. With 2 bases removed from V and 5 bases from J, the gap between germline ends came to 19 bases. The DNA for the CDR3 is TGTGCCAGCAGCTTAAAAGAGCGGCCAAGTGGGGACAATGAGCAGTTCTTC. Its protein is CASSLKERPSGDNEQFF. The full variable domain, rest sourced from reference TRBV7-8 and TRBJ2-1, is GAGVSQSPRYKVAKRGQDVALRCDPISGHVSLFWYQQALGQGPEFLTYFQNEAQLDKSGLPSDRFFAERPEGSVSTLKIQRTQQEDSAVYLCASSLKERPSGDNEQFFGPGTRLTVL.

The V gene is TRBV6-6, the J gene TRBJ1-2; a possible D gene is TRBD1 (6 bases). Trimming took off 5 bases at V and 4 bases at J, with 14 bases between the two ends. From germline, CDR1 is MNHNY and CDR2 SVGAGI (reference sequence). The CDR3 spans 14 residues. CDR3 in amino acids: CASSPWTAGYGYTF. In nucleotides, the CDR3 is TGTGCCAGCAGTCCCTGGACAGCGGGCTATGGCTACACCTTC.

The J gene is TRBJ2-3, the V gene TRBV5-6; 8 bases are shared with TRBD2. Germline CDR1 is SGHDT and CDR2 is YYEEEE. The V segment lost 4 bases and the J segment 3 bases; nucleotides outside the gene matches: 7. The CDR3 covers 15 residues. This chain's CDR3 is CASSVTSGRTDTQYF. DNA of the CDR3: TGTGCCAGCAGCGTAACTAGCGGTAGAACAGATACGCAGTATTTT.

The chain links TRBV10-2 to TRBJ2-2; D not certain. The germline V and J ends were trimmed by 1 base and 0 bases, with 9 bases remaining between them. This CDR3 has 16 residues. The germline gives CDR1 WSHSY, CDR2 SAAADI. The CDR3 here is CASSEFGRTNTGELFF. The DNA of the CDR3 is TGCGCCAGCAGTGAGTTCGGCAGAACGAACACCGGGGAGCTGTTTTTT.

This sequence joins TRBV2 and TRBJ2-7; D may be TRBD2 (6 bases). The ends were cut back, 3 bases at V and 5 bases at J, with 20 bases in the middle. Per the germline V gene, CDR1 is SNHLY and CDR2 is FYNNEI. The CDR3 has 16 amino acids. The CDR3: CASSDVGGFTSDEQYF. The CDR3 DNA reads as TGTGCCAGCAGTGATGTGGGAGGCTTTACAAGCGACGAGCAGTACTTC. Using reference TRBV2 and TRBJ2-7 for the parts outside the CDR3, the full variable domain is EPEVTQTPSHQVTQMGQEVILRCVPISNHLYFYWYRQILGQKVEFLVSFYNNEISEKSEIFDDQFSVERPDGSNFTLKIRSTKLEDSAMYFCASSDVGGFTSDEQYFGPGTRLTVT.

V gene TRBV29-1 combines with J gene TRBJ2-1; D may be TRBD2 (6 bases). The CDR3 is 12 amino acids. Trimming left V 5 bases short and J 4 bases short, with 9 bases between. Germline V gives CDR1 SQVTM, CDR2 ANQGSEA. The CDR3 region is CSVLALYNEQFF. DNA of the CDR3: TGCAGCGTTCTAGCGTTGTACAATGAGCAGTTCTTC.

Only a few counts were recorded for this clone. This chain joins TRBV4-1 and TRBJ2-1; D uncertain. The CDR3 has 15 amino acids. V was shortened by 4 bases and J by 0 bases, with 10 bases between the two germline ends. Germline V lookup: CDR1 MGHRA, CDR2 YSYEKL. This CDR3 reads CASSPSGSSYNEQFF. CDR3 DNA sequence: TGCGCCAGCAGCCCGTCGGGCTCCTCCTACAATGAGCAGTTCTTC.

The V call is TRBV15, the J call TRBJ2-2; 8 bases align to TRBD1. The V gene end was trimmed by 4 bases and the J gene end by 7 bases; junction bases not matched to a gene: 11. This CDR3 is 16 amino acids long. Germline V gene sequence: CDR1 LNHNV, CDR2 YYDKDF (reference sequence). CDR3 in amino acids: CATSNNPGGGGGELFF. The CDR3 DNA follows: TGTGCCACCAGCAATAACCCAGGGGGCGGAGGCGGGGAGCTGTTTTTT.

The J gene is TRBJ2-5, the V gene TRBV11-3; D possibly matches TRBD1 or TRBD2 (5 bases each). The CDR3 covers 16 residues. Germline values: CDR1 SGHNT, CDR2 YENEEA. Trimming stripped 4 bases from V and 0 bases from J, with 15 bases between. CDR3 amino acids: CASSSRGLSYQETQYF. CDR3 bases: TGTGCCAGCAGCTCCCGGGGCCTTTCGTACCAAGAGACCCAGTACTTC.

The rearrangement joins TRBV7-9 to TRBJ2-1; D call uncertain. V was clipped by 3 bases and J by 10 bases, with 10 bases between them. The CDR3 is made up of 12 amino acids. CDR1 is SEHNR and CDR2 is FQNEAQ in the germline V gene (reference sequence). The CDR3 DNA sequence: TGTGCCAGCAGCTTGCACTCCCCAGAGCAGTTCTTC. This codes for CASSLHSPEQFF.

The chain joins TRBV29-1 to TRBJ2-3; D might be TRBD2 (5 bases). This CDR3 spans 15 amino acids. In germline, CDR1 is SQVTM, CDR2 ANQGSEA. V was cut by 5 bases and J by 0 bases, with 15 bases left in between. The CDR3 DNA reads TGCAGCGTTCGGGGTCTCCAAGGTAGCACAGATACGCAGTATTTT. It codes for CSVRGLQGSTDTQYF.

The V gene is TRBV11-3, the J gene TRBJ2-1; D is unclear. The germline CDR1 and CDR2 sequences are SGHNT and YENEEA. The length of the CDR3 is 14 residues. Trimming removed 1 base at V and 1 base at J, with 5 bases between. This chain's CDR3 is CASSLGKSYNEQFF. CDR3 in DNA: TGTGCCAGCAGCTTAGGGAAATCCTACAATGAGCAGTTCTTC.

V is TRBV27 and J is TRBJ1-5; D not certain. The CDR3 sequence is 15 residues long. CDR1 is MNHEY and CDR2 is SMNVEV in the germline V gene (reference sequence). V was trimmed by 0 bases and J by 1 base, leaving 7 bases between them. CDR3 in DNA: TGTGCCAGCAGTTTATCGACGGGAAGCAATCAGCCCCAGCATTTT. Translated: CASSLSTGSNQPQHF.

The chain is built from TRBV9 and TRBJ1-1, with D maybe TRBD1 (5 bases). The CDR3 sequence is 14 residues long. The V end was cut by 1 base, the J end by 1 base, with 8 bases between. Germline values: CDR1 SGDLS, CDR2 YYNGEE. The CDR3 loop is CASSVRQGNTEAFF. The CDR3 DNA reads TGTGCCAGCAGCGTAAGGCAGGGGAACACTGAAGCTTTCTTT.

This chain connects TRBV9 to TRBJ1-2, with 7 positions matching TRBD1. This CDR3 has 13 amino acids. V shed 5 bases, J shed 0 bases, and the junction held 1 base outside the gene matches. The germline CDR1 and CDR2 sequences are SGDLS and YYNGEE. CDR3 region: CASRGTANYGYTF. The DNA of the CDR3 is TGTGCCAGCAGGGGGACAGCTAACTATGGCTACACCTTC.

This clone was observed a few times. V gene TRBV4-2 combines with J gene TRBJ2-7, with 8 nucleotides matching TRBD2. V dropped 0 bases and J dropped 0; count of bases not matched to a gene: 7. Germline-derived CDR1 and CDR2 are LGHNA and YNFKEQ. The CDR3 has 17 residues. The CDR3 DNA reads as TGTGCCAGCAGCCAAGATCTAAGCGGGGGAAGCTCCTACGAGCAGTACTTC. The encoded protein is CASSQDLSGGSSYEQYF.

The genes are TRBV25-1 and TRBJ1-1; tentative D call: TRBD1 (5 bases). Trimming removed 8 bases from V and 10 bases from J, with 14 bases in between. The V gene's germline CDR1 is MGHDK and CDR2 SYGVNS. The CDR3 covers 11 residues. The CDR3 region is CASWGWGRAFF. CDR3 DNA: TGTGCCAGCTGGGGTTGGGGGAGAGCTTTCTTT.

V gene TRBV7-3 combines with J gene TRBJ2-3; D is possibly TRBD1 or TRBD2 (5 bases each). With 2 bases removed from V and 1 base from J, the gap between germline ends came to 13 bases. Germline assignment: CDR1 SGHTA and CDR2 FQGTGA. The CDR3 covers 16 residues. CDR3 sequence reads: CASSLVGAAGTDTQYF. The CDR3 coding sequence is TGTGCCAGCAGCTTAGTTGGGGCAGCGGGCACAGATACGCAGTATTTT.

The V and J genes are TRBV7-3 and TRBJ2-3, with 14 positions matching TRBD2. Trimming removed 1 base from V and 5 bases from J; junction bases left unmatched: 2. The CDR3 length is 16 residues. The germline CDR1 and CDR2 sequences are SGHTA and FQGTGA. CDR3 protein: CASSLRGLAGEDTQYF. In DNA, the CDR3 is TGTGCCAGCAGCTTAAGGGGACTAGCGGGAGAAGATACGCAGTATTTT.

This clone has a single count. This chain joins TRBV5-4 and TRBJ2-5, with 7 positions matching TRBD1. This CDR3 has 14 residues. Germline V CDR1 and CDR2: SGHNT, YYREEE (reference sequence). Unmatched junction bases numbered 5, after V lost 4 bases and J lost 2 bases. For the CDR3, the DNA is TGTGCCAGCAGCCAGGGACAGATACAAGAGACCCAGTACTTC. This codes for CASSQGQIQETQYF.

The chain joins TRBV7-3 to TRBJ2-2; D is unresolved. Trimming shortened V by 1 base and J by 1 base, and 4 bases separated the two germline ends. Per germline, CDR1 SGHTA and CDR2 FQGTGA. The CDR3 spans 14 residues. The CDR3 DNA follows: TGTGCCAGCAGCTTAAGGCTGAACACCGGGGAGCTGTTTTTT. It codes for CASSLRLNTGELFF.

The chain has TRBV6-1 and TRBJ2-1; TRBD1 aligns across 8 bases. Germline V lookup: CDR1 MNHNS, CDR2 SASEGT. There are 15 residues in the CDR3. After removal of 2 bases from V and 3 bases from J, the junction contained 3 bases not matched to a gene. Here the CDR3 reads CASSEPGTGYNEQFF. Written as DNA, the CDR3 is TGTGCCAGCAGTGAACCCGGGACAGGCTACAATGAGCAGTTCTTC.

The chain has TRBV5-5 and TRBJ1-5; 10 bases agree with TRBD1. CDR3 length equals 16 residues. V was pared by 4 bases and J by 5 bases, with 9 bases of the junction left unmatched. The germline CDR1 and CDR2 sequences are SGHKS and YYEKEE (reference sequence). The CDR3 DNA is TGTGCCAGCAGCCAACCAGACAGGGGGCCCGATCAGCCCCAGCATTTT. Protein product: CASSQPDRGPDQPQHF.

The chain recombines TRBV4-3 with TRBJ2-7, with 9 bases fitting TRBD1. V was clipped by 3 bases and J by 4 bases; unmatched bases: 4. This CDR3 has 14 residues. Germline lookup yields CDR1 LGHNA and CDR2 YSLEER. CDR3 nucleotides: TGCGCCAGCAGCCAGGACAGGGGTTCGTACGAGCAGTACTTC. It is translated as CASSQDRGSYEQYF.

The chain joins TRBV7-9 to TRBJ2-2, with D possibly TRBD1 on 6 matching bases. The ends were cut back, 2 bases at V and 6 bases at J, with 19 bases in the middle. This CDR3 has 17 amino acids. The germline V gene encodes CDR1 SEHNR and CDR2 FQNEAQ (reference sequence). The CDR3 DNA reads TGTGCCAGCAGCTTACCCGGGACATGGGGGTATCCCGGGGAGCTGTTTTTT. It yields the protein CASSLPGTWGYPGELFF.

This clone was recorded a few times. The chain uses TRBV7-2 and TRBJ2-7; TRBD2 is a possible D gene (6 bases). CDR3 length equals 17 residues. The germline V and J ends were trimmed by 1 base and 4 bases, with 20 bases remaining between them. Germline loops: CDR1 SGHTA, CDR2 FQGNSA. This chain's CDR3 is CASSLGRREGRKYEQYF. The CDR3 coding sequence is TGTGCCAGCAGCTTAGGACGGCGCGAAGGGAGGAAGTACGAGCAGTACTTC.

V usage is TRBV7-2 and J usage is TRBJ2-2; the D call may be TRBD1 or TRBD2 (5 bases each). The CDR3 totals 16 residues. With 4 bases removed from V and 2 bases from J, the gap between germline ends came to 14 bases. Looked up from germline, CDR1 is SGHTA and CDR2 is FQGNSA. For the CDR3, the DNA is TGTGCCAGCAGCTGGCTGGGACGATCAAACACCGGGGAGCTGTTTTTT. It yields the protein CASSWLGRSNTGELFF. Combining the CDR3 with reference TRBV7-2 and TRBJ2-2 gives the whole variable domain GAGVSQSPSNKVTEKGKDVELRCDPISGHTALYWYRQSLGQGLEFLIYFQGNSAPDKSGLPSDRFSAERTGGSVSTLTIQRTQQEDSAVYLCASSWLGRSNTGELFFGEGSRLTVL.

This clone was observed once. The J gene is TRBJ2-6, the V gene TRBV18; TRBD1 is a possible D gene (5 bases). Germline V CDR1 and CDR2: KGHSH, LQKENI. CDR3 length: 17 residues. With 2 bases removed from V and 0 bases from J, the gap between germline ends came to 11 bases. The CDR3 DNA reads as TGTGCCAGCTCACCAAACACAGGCCTCTCTGGGGCCAACGTCCTGACTTTC. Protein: CASSPNTGLSGANVLTF.